The rows below give T cell receptor beta chains drawn from one sample of a study of cytomegalovirus exposure and HLA in healthy donors. Repertoires were generated with immunoSEQ multiplex PCR, while TCRdb's copy carries only in-frame clones and drops some. In the table there are more than 85,000 clones, more than 75% of which are singletons. The source material was PBMCs. The receptors were gathered from a woman in her 30s in good health and CMV-seropositive. The CDR3 runs from the conserved cysteine through the conserved F or W. Each record gives: V gene, D gene, clone size, J gene, CDR3 protein, CDR3 DNA. The D gene is left open where the match is weak. Clone size appears in some rows only: once, few, many, or a class for an expanded clone.

>TRBV11-2|.|.|TRBJ1-3
CAGGNPGNTIYF
TGTGCCGGCGGTAACCCTGGAAACACCATATATTTT
>TRBV9|.|.|TRBJ2-3
CASSSSTDTQYF
TGTGCCAGCAGCTCGAGCACAGATACGCAGTATTTT
>TRBV30|.|.|TRBJ2-2
CAWSVSGGPNGELFF
TGTGCCTGGAGTGTAAGCGGTGGGCCGAACGGGGAGCTGTTTTTT
>TRBV27|TRBD2|.|TRBJ2-5
CASSLIAGPAETQYF
TGTGCCAGCAGTCTCATAGCGGGTCCAGCGGAGACCCAGTACTTC
>TRBV27|.|.|TRBJ1-2
CASRDSFYGYTF
TGTGCCAGCAGGGACAGCTTCTATGGCTACACCTTC
>TRBV4-2|.|.|TRBJ2-7
CASSRGEGVVDEQYF
TGTGCCAGCAGCCGAGGGGAGGGGGTTGTCGACGAGCAGTACTTC
>TRBV2|.|.|TRBJ2-1
CASSDVEGGEQFF
TGTGCCAGCAGTGACGTTGAGGGCGGTGAGCAGTTCTTC
>TRBV4-1|TRBD2|.|TRBJ2-1
CASSPGAGVYNEQFF
TGCGCCAGCAGCCCCGGGGCGGGGGTTTACAATGAGCAGTTCTTC
>TRBV20-1|.|.|TRBJ2-1
CSAGRNNEQFF
TGCAGTGCCGGCAGGAACAATGAGCAGTTCTTC
>TRBV11-2|.|.|TRBJ2-7
CASSLGVYRSFSYEQYF
TGTGCCAGCAGCTTAGGAGTTTACAGAAGCTTTTCCTACGAGCAGTACTTC
>TRBV4-3|TRBD2|.|TRBJ2-7
CASSQVAAGGPHEQYF
TGCGCCAGCAGCCAAGTCGCAGCGGGAGGGCCTCACGAGCAGTACTTC
>TRBV29-1|TRBD1|.|TRBJ1-3
CSVRTGGDDRNTIYF
TGCAGCGTCCGGACAGGGGGCGACGATCGAAACACCATATATTTT
>TRBV4-1|.|.|TRBJ1-1
CASSQAIRNTEAFF
TGCGCCAGCAGCCAAGCGATCAGAAACACTGAAGCTTTCTTT
>TRBV6-4|TRBD2|few|TRBJ2-1
CASSPGLAGNNEQFF
TGTGCCAGCAGCCCGGGACTAGCGGGCAACAATGAGCAGTTCTTC
>TRBV2|.|.|TRBJ2-7
CASSRLPGEQYF
TGTGCCAGCAGTAGACTACCTGGAGAGCAGTACTTC
>TRBV7-3|TRBD2|.|TRBJ2-1
CASSYSGTSGSDEQFF
TGTGCCAGCAGCTACTCCGGGACTAGCGGGAGTGATGAGCAGTTCTTC
>TRBV2|.|.|TRBJ2-7
CASSLLRYEQYF
TGTGCCAGCAGCCTCTTGAGATACGAGCAGTACTTC
>TRBV5-1|.|once|TRBJ1-2
CASSLGDTYNYGYTF
TGCGCCAGCAGCTTGGGGGACACCTATAACTATGGCTACACCTTC
>TRBV11-2|.|.|TRBJ1-1
CASSWVGNAEAFF
TGTGCCAGCAGCTGGGTCGGGAACGCTGAAGCTTTCTTT
>TRBV4-2|TRBD1|.|TRBJ1-1
CASSQTGQGVGAFF
TGTGCCAGCAGCCAAACAGGACAGGGAGTTGGAGCTTTCTTT
>TRBV11-2|.|once|TRBJ2-1
CASSLTGTVSYNEQFF
TGTGCCAGCAGCCTGACAGGCACTGTCTCCTACAATGAGCAGTTCTTC
>TRBV2|.|.|TRBJ1-1
CASRYLYGGARSNTEAFF
TGTGCCAGCAGGTATTTATACGGAGGGGCGCGAAGTAACACTGAAGCTTTCTTT
>TRBV6-6|.|.|TRBJ2-5
CASSSRQSETQYF
TGTGCCAGCAGTTCTCGACAGTCCGAGACCCAGTACTTC
>TRBV27|.|.|TRBJ1-1
CASSPHGGITEAFF
TGTGCCAGCAGTCCCCATGGGGGGATAACTGAAGCTTTCTTT
>TRBV19|TRBD1|.|TRBJ1-5
CASRPDRGGTSNQPQHF
TGTGCCAGTAGACCCGACAGGGGGGGGACGAGCAATCAGCCCCAGCATTTT
>TRBV5-6|TRBD1|.|TRBJ2-7
CASRRQGIDEQYF
TGTGCCAGCAGACGACAGGGTATCGACGAGCAGTACTTC
>TRBV29-1|TRBD1|.|TRBJ2-7
CSVLEGGFREQYF
TGCAGCGTACTAGAAGGGGGCTTTCGCGAGCAGTACTTC
>TRBV4-3|.|.|TRBJ1-6
CASSQMPDSPLGSPLHF
TGCGCCAGCAGCCAGATGCCGGACTCCCCACTGGGATCACCCCTCCACTTT
>TRBV12-5|TRBD2|.|TRBJ2-7
CASGSTSGYEQYF
TGTGCTAGTGGCTCGACTAGCGGCTACGAGCAGTACTTC